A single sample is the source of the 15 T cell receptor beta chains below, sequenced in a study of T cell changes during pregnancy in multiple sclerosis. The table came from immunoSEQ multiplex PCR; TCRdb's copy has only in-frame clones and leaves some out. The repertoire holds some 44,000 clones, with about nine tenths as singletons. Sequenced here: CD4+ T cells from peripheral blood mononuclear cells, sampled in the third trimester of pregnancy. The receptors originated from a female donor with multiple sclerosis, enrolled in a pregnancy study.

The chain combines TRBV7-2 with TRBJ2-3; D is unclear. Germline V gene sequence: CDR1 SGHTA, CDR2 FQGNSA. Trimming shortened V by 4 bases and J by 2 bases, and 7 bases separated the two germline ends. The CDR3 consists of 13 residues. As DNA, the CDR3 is TGTGCCAGCAGCTCCGCGGCCACAGATACGCAGTATTTT. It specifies CASSSAATDTQYF. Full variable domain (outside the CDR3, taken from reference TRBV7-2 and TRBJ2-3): GAGVSQSPSNKVTEKGKDVELRCDPISGHTALYWYRQSLGQGLEFLIYFQGNSAPDKSGLPSDRFSAERTGGSVSTLTIQRTQQEDSAVYLCASSSAATDTQYFGPGTRLTVL.

The CDR3 nucleotides read TGTGCCATCAGGACTCCGGGATCGGGGACTGAAGCTTTCTTT. Encoded protein: CAIRTPGSGTEAFF. This chain uses TRBV10-3 with TRBJ1-1, with D uncertain. This CDR3 region has 14 residues. With 6 bases removed from V and 5 bases from J, the gap between germline ends came to 16 bases. Germline assignment: CDR1 ENHRY and CDR2 SYGVKD.

The CDR3 sequence: CASSFGSQDQETQYF. CDR3 coding DNA: TGTGCCAGCAGCTTTGGGTCACAGGACCAAGAGACCCAGTACTTC. The V gene is TRBV5-4, the J gene TRBJ2-5, with D tentatively TRBD1 (5 bases). The V end lost 2 bases, the J end lost 0 bases, and 11 bases lay between the germline ends. CDR3 length: 15 amino acids. Germline V gives CDR1 SGHNT, CDR2 YYREEE (reference sequence).

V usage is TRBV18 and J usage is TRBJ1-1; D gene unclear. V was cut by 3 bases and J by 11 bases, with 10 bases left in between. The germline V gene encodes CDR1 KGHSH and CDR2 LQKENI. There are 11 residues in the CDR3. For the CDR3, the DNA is TGTGCCAGCTCACCGGCGGGTAAGGCTTTCTTT. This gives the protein CASSPAGKAFF. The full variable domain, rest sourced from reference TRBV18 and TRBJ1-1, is NAGVMQNPRHLVRRRGQEARLRCSPMKGHSHVYWYRQLPEEGLKFMVYLQKENIIDESGMPKERFSAEFPKEGPSILRIQQVVRGDSAAYFCASSPAGKAFFGQGTRLTVV.

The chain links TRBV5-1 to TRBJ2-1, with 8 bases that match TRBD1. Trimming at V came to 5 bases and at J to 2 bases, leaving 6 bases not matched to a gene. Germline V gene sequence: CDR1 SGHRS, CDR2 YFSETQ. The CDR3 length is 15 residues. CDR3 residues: CASRDGQGTYNEQFF. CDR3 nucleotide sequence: TGCGCCAGCAGGGACGGACAGGGAACCTACAATGAGCAGTTCTTC.

The CDR3 coding sequence is TGCGCCAGCAGCCAAGATCCCGCTAGCGCTACGTCACGGCAGTTCTTC. The encoded protein is CASSQDPASATSRQFF. The chain has TRBV4-3 and TRBJ2-1, with D maybe TRBD2 (6 bases). This CDR3 has 16 amino acids. Germline V gene lookup returns CDR1 LGHNA and CDR2 YSLEER. V was trimmed by 0 bases and J by 12 bases, leaving 21 bases between them.

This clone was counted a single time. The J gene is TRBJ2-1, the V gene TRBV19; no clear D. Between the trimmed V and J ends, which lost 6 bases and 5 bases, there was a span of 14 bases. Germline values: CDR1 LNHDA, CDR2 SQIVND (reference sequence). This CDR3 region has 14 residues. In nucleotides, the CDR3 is TGTGCCAGTAGGGTAGTTTCCCGCCACAATGAGCAGTTCTTC. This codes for CASRVVSRHNEQFF.

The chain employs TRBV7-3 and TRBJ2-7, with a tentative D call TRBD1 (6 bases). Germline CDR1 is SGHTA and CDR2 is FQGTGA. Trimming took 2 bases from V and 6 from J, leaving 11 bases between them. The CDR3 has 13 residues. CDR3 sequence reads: CASSLGQGGEQYF. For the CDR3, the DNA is TGTGCCAGCAGCTTAGGGCAAGGGGGCGAGCAGTACTTC.

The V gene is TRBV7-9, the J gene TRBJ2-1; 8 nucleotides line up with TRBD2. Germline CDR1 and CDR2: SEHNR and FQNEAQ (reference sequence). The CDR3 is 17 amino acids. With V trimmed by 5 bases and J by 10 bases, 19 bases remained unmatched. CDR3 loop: CASSHPVTSGFLDEQFF. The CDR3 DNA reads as TGTGCCAGCAGCCACCCCGTTACTAGCGGATTCTTAGACGAGCAGTTCTTC.

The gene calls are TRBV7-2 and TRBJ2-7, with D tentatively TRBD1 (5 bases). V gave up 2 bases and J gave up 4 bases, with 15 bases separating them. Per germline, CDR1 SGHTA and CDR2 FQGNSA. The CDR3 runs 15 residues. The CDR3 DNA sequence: TGTGCCAGCAGCTTAAGGACAATTAGGGGATACGAGCAGTACTTC. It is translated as CASSLRTIRGYEQYF.

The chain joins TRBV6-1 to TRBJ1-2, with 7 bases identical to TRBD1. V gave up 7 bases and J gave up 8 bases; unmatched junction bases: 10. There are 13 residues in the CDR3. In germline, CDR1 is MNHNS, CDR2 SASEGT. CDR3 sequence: CASMTDRRYGYTF. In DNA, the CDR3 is TGTGCCAGCATGACGGACAGGCGATACGGCTACACCTTC.

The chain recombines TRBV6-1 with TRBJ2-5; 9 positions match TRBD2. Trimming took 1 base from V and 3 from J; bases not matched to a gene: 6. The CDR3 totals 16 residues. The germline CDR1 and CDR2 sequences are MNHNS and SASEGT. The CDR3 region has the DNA TGTGCCAGCAGTGAAGTGGGTAGCGGGAGTAAAGAGACCCAGTACTTC. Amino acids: CASSEVGSGSKETQYF.

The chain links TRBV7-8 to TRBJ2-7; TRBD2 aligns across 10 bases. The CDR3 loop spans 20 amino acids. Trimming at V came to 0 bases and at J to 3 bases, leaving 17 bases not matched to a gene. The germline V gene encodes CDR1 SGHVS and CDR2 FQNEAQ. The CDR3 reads CASSLAAGSGRASNIYEQYF. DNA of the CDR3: TGTGCCAGCAGCTTAGCGGCGGGGAGCGGGAGGGCCAGTAATATCTACGAGCAGTACTTC.

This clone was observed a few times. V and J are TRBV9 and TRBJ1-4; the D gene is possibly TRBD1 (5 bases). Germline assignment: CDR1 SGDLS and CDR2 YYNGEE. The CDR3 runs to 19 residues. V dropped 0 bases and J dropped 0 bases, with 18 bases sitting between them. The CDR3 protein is CASSVGPGPSGATNEKLFF. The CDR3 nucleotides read TGTGCCAGCAGCGTAGGGCCAGGGCCCTCGGGAGCAACTAATGAAAAACTGTTTTTT.

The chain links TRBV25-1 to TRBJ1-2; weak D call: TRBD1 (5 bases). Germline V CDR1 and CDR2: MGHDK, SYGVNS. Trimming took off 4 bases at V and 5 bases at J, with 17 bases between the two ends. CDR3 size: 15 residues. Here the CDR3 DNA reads TGTGCCAGCAGTGCCTGGGGCGGCGCCGCTTATGGCTACACCTTC. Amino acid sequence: CASSAWGGAAYGYTF.